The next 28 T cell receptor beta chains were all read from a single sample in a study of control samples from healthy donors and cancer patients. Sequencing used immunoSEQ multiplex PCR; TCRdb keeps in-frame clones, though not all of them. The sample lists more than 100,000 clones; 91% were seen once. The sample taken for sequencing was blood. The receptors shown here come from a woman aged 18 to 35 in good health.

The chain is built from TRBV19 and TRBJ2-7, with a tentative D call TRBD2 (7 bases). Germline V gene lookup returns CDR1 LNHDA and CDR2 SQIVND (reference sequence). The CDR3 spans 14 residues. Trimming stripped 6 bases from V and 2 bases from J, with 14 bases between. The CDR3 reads CASRPGRGAYEQYF. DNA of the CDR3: TGTGCCAGTAGGCCAGGGAGGGGGGCCTACGAGCAGTACTTC.

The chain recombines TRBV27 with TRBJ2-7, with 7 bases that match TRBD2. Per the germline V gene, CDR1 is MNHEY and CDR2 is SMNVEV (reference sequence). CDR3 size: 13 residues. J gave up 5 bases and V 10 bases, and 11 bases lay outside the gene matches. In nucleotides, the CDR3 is TGTGCCACGACTCGGGGGGATTCGGACGAGCAGTACTTC. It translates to CATTRGDSDEQYF.

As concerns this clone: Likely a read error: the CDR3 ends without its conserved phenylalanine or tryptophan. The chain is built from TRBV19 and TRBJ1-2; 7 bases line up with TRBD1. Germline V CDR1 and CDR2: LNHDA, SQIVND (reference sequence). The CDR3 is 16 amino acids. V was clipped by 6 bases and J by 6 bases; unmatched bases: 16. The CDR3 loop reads CASRWQGGLGWDGYTL. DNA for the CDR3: TGTGCCAGTAGATGGCAGGGGGGTCTCGGATGGGATGGCTACACCCTC.

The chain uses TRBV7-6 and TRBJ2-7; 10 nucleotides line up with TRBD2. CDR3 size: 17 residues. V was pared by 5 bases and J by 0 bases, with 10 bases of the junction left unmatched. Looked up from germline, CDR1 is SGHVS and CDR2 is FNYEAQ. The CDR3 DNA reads TGTGCCAGCAGCGTGAGTCCGGGACTAGCGACCTCCTACGAGCAGTACTTC. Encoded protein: CASSVSPGLATSYEQYF.

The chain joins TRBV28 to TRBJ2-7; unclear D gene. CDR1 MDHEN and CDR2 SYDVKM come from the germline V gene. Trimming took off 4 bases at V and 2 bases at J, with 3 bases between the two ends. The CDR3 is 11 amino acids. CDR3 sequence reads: CASSWTYEQYF. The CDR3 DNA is TGTGCCAGCAGTTGGACCTACGAGCAGTACTTC.

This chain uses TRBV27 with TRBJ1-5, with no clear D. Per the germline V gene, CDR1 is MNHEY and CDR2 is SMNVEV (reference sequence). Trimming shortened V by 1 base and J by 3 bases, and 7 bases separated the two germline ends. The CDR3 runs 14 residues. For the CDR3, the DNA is TGTGCCAGCAGTTTATTTAGGGACAATCAGCCCCAGCATTTT. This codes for CASSLFRDNQPQHF.

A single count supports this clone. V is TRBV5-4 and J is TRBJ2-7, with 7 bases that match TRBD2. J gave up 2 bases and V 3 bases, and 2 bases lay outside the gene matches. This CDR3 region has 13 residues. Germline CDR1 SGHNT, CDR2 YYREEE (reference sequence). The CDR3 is CASSSGLAYEQYF. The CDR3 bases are TGTGCCAGCAGCTCTGGACTAGCCTACGAGCAGTACTTC.

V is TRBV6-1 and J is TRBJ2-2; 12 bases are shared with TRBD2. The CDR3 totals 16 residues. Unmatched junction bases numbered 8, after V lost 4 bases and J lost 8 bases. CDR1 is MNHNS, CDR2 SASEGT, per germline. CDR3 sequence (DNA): TGTGCCAGCAGTGGACAACTAGCGGGAGGAACTGGGGAGCTGTTTTTT. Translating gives CASSGQLAGGTGELFF.

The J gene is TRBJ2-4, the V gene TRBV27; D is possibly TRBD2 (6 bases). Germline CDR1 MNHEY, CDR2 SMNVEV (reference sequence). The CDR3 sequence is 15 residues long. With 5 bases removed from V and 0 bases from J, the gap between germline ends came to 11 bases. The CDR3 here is CASSPGGLAKNIQYF. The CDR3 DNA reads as TGTGCCAGCAGTCCCGGGGGACTAGCCAAAAACATTCAGTACTTC.

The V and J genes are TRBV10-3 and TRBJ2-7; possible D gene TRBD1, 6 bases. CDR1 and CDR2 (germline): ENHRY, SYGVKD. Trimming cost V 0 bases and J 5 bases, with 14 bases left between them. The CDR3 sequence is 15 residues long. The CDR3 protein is CAISESARRGHEQYF. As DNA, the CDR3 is TGTGCCATCAGTGAGTCGGCACGCAGGGGCCACGAGCAGTACTTC.

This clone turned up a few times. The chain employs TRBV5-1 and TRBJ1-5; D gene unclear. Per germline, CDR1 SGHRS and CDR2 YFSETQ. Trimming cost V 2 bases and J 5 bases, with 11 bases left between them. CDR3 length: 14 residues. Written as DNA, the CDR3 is TGCGCCAGCAGCTTAGAGTCGCCTGATCAGCCCCAGCATTTT. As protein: CASSLESPDQPQHF.

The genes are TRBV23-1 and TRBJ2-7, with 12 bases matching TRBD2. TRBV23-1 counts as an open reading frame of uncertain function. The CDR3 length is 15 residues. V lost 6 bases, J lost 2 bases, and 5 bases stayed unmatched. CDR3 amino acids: CASRDTSGGTYEQYF. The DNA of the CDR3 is TGCGCCAGCAGAGACACTAGCGGGGGGACCTACGAGCAGTACTTC.

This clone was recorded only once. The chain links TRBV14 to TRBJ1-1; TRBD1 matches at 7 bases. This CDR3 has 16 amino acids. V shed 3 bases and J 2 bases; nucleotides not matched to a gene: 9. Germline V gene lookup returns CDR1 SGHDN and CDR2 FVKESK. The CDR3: CASSHSPGQPNTEAFF. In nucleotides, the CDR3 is TGTGCCAGCAGCCATTCTCCGGGACAGCCAAACACTGAAGCTTTCTTT. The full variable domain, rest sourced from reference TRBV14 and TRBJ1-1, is EAGVTQFPSHSVIEKGQTVTLRCDPISGHDNLYWYRRVMGKEIKFLLHFVKESKQDESGMPNNRFLAERTGGTYSTLKVQPAELEDSGVYFCASSHSPGQPNTEAFFGQGTRLTVV.

This CDR3 is CASSQETGATEAFF. The CDR3 DNA reads as TGCGCCAGCAGCCAAGAGACAGGGGCCACTGAAGCTTTCTTT. V gene TRBV4-3 combines with J gene TRBJ1-1; 8 bases are a match to TRBD1. The CDR3 is made up of 14 amino acids. Germline values: CDR1 LGHNA, CDR2 YSLEER. V lost 0 bases and J lost 4; bases outside the gene matches: 1.

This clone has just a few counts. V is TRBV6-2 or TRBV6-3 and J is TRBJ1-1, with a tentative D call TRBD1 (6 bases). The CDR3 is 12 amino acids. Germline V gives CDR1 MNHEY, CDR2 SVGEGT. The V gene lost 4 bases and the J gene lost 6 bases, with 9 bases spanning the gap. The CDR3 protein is CASSLGGAEAFF. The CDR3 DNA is TGTGCCAGCAGTTTAGGGGGGGCTGAAGCTTTCTTT.

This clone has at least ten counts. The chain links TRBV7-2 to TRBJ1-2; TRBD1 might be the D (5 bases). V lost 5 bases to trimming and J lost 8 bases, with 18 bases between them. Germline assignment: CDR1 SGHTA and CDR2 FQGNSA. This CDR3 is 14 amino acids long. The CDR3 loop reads CASSPLPGSGGYTF. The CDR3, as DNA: TGTGCCAGCAGCCCCCTCCCAGGGTCGGGAGGCTACACCTTC. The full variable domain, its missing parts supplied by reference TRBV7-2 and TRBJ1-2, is GAGVSQSPSNKVTEKGKDVELRCDPISGHTALYWYRQSLGQGLEFLIYFQGNSAPDKSGLPSDRFSAERTGGSVSTLTIQRTQQEDSAVYLCASSPLPGSGGYTFGSGTRLTVV.

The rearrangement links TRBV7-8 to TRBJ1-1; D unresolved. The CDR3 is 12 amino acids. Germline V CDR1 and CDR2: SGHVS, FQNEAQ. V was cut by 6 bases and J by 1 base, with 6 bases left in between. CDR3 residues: CASSRGNTEAFF. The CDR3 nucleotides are TGTGCCAGCAGTCGGGGGAACACTGAAGCTTTCTTT. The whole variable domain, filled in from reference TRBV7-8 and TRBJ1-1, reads GAGVSQSPRYKVAKRGQDVALRCDPISGHVSLFWYQQALGQGPEFLTYFQNEAQLDKSGLPSDRFFAERPEGSVSTLKIQRTQQEDSAVYLCASSRGNTEAFFGQGTRLTVV.

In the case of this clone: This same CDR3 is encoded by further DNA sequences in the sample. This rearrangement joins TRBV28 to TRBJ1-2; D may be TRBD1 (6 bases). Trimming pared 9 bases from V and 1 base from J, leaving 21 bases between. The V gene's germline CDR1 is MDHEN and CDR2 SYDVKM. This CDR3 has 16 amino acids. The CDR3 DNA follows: TGTGCCAGTAGTAGTAGGAACAGGGTGTATAACTATGGCTACACCTTC. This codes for CASSSRNRVYNYGYTF.

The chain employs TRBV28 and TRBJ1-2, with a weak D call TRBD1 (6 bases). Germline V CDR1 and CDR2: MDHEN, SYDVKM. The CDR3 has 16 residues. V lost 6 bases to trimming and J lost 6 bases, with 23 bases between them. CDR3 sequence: CASSHSTETGIHGYTF. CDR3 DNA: TGTGCCAGCAGCCATTCGACCGAAACAGGGATCCATGGCTACACCTTC.

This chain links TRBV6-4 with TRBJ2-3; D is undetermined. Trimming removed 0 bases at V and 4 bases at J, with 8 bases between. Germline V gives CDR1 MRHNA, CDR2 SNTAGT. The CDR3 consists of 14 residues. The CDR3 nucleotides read TGTGCCAGCAGTGACTCTATTTTGGCAGATACGCAGTATTTT. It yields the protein CASSDSILADTQYF.

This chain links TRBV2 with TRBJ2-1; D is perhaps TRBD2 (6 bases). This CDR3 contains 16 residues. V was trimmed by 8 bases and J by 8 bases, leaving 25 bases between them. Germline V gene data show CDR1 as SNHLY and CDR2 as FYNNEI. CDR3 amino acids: CASVIPSGGASDEQFF. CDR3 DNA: TGTGCCAGCGTAATACCCTCGGGCGGGGCGTCGGATGAGCAGTTCTTC.

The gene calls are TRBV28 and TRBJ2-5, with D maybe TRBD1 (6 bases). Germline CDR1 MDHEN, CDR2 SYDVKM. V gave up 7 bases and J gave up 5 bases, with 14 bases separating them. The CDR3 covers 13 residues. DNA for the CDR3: TGTGCCAGCAACAGGGTCTGGGGGGAGACCCAGTACTTC. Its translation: CASNRVWGETQYF.

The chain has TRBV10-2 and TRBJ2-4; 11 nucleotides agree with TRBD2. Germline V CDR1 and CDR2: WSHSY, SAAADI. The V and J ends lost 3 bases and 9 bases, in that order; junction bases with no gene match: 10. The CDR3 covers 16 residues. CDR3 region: CASSEIAGGPGGIQYF. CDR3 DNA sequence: TGCGCCAGCAGTGAAATAGCGGGGGGGCCGGGGGGCATTCAGTACTTC.

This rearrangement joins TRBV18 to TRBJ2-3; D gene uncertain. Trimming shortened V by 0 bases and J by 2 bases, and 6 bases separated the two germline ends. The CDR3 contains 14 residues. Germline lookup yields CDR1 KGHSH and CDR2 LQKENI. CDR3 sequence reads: CASSPPVYTDTQYF. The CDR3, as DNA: TGTGCCAGCTCACCACCTGTCTACACAGATACGCAGTATTTT. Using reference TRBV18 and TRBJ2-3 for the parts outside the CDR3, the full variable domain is NAGVMQNPRHLVRRRGQEARLRCSPMKGHSHVYWYRQLPEEGLKFMVYLQKENIIDESGMPKERFSAEFPKEGPSILRIQQVVRGDSAAYFCASSPPVYTDTQYFGPGTRLTVL.

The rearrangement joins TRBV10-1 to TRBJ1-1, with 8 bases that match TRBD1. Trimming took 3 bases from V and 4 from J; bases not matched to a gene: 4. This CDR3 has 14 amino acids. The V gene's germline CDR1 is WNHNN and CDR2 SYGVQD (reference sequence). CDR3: CASSDDRGSTEAFF. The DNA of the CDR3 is TGCGCCAGCAGTGATGACAGGGGTAGCACTGAAGCTTTCTTT.

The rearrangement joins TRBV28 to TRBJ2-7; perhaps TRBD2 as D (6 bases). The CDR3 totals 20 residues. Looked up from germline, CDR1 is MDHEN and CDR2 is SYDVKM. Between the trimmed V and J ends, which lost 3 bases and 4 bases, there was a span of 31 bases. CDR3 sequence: CASSLSTSSSLHRLSYEQYF. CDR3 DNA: TGTGCCAGCAGTTTGTCTACTAGCTCCTCCTTGCATAGGTTATCTTACGAGCAGTACTTC.

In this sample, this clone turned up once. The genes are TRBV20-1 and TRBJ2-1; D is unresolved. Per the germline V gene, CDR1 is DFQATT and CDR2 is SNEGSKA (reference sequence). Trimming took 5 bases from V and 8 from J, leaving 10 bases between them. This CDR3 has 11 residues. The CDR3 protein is CSAPGPDEQFF. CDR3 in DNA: TGCAGTGCTCCGGGCCCCGATGAGCAGTTCTTC.

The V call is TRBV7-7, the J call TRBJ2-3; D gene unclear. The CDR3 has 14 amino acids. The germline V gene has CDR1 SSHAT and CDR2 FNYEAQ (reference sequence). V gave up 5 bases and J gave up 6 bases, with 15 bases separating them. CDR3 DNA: TGTGCCAGCAGCCCTGACTTCAGTGCGGATACGCAGTATTTT. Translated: CASSPDFSADTQYF.